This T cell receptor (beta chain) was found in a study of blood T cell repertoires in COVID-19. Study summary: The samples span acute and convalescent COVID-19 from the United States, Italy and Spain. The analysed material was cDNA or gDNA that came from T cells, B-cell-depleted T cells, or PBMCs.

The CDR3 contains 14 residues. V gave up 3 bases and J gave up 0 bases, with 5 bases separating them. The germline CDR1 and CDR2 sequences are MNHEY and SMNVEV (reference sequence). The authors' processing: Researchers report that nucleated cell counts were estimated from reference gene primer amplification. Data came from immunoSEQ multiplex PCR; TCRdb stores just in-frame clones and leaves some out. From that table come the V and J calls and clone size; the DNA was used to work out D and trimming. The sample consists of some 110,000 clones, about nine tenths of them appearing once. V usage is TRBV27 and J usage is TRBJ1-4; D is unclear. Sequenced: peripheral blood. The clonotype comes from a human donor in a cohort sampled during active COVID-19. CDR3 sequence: CASSLRATNEKLFF. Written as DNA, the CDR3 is TGTGCCAGCAGTTTGAGGGCAACTAATGAAAAACTGTTTTTT.